This T cell receptor (beta chain) appears in the sequencing data of a study of T cells in localized non-small cell lung cancer (dated by TCRdb to 2020 to 2021). Study-wide context: The study analyzed T cell repertoires of hundreds of early-stage NSCLC patients, comparing tumors and uninvolved tumor-adjacent lungs. The cohort consisted of approximately 220 treatment-naive NSCLC patients whose localized lung tumors had been resected. The mean age of the NSCLC patients was less than 70 years, with 120 to 150 men and 100 to 110 women.

TCR beta CDR3 regions were sequenced from DNA using the immunoSEQ Assay. Per the original workflow: T cell density was computed as TCR beta template counts normalized to usable DNA estimated by amplifying housekeeping genes. The preseqR package was used to estimate richness by extrapolating to 400,000 templates for PBMC samples and to 120,000 templates for tissue samples. Clonality was calculated as one minus Pielou's evenness. Tissue-enriched TCRs were identified through differential abundance testing performed on productive amino-acid clonotypes, with a minimum total count of 5 and an alpha of 0.1. Repertoire overlap between compartments was quantified with the Jaccard Index and Morisita Overlap Index. TCR beta CDR3s were clustered by GLIPH together with public tetramer-defined viral CDR3s, and at least three viral sequences plus V-gene enrichment were required for viral motifs. TCRdb took this table from immuneACCESS and kept in-frame rearrangements with V and J called. Such tables lack part of the clones; where checked against another copy, unresolved V genes explain under half of the gap, and the rest is unexplained. The V and J calls and clone size are taken from that table; D and trimming were inferred from the DNA. The sample table shows 25,000 to 35,000 clones, and about 87% are seen once. The ten largest clones take up 6.8% of the sample.

At diagnosis, peripheral blood, uninvolved tumor-adjacent lung and tumor were collected and were preserved as a mix of fresh-frozen and FFPE material. For TCR repertoire profiling, blood samples were analyzed as peripheral blood mononuclear cells. General findings and caveats noted by the study authors: Of the top 100 tumor clones, a median of roughly 60 were detected in paired uninvolved adjacent lung; 28 were also among that lung's top 100. Higher blood T cell density associated with longer overall survival, while higher adjacent-lung clonality associated with shorter survival. Uninvolved tumor-adjacent lung showed the highest T cell clonality, higher than tumor, which suggests more focused antigenic responses in the adjacent lung. Because multi-region tumor sequencing was not performed, intratumor heterogeneity could not be ruled out. Since the design was exploratory, TCR variables were selected using unadjusted p-values with no false-discovery rate correction.

A note on this clone: Its cognate antigen has yet to be identified. The record has no base qualities; no much larger clone is one base away.

Per the germline V gene, SGHRS is the CDR1 and YFSETQ is the CDR2. From cysteine to phenylalanine, the CDR3 is 13 amino acids long. Only the CDR3 part of the read is kept: 39 bases, read in frame from the first base. The junction shows trimming of 4 bases on V and 5 bases on J, plus 12 bases between the germline ends. Specimen: peripheral blood, collected before any cancer treatment. The chain links TRBV5-1 with TRBJ1-2, with TRBD1 tentatively as D gene (5 bases match). This clonotype was obtained from a male donor at least 60 years old with stage I lung adenocarcinoma. Here is the DNA: TGCGCCAGCAGCCAACAGGAGGGGTATGGCTACACCTTC. This encodes CASSQQEGYGYTF.